These 23 T cell receptor beta chains were all obtained from the same sample, sequenced in a study of T-cell reconstitution after alpha-beta-depleted transplantation in children. Unique molecular identifiers featured in how the TCRbeta library was prepared. TCRdb itself ran the PCR reads through MiXCR, one entry per CDR3 protein. The sample lists 500,000 to 600,000 distinct CDR3 sequences, 15% to 20% occurring once. The sequencing here drew on PBMCs from the stem cell graft donor, taken from the stem cell graft. Receptors originate from a human donor who donated a stem cell graft to a child with acute lymphoblastic leukemia.

This clonotype turned up a few times. V usage is TRBV15 and J usage is TRBJ2-1; D gene ambiguous. The CDR3 sequence is 14 residues long. Trimming removed 0 bases from V and 10 bases from J, with 13 bases in between. Germline V gene data show CDR1 as LNHNV and CDR2 as YYDKDF (reference sequence). The CDR3 nucleotides are TGTGCCACCAGCAGAGATCCAGGCGCGAACGAGCAGTTCTTC. Its protein product is CATSRDPGANEQFF.

The chain is built from TRBV29-1 and TRBJ1-1; 11 nucleotides match TRBD1. This CDR3 region has 15 residues. V shed 1 base and J 3 bases; nucleotides not matched to a gene: 4. Germline lookup yields CDR1 SQVTM and CDR2 ANQGSEA. CDR3 residues: CSVEGTGGIDTEAFF. The CDR3 DNA reads as TGCAGCGTTGAAGGGACAGGGGGCATTGACACTGAAGCTTTCTTT. The whole variable domain, filled in from reference TRBV29-1 and TRBJ1-1, reads SAVISQKPSRDICQRGTSLTIQCQVDSQVTMMFWYRQQPGQSLTLIATANQGSEATYESGFVIDKFPISRPNLTFSTLTVSNMSPEDSSIYLCSVEGTGGIDTEAFFGQGTRLTVV.

The table lists this clonotype with a few counts. The J gene is TRBJ1-1, the V gene TRBV6-1; a weak D match, TRBD1 (5 bases). The V end was cut by 6 bases, the J end by 4 bases, with 15 bases between. The CDR3 totals 14 residues. Germline-derived CDR1 and CDR2 are MNHNS and SASEGT. CDR3 bases: TGTGCCAGCAGCCCCGGCCGCGGGGGCACTGAAGCTTTCTTT. Its protein is CASSPGRGGTEAFF.

The chain links TRBV7-2 to TRBJ2-7; perhaps TRBD2 as D (5 bases). The germline V gene encodes CDR1 SGHTA and CDR2 FQGNSA. V dropped 6 bases and J dropped 6 bases, with 12 bases sitting between them. CDR3 size: 12 residues. The CDR3 protein is CASRTLGSEQYF. The DNA for the CDR3 is TGTGCCAGCAGAACTCTGGGGAGCGAGCAGTACTTC. Combining the CDR3 with reference TRBV7-2 and TRBJ2-7 gives the whole variable domain GAGVSQSPSNKVTEKGKDVELRCDPISGHTALYWYRQSLGQGLEFLIYFQGNSAPDKSGLPSDRFSAERTGGSVSTLTIQRTQQEDSAVYLCASRTLGSEQYFGPGTRLTVT.

The chain recombines TRBV20-1 with TRBJ2-5, with 13 bases fitting TRBD2. This CDR3 comprises 18 residues. Germline lookup yields CDR1 DFQATT and CDR2 SNEGSKA (reference sequence). J gave up 5 bases and V 1 base, and 13 bases lay outside the gene matches. The CDR3 nucleotides are TGCAGTGCTAGAGGGCAAGAACTAGCGGGAGGGCCGGAGGAGACCCAGTACTTC. As protein: CSARGQELAGGPEETQYF.

In its sample, this clonotype was seen a few times. The CDR3 DNA sequence: TGTGCCAGCAGTTCGTCTCGGACAGCGAACATCTATGGCTACACCTTC. Residues: CASSSSRTANIYGYTF. The V call is TRBV27, the J call TRBJ1-2; D is perhaps TRBD1 (6 bases). Germline assignment: CDR1 MNHEY and CDR2 SMNVEV (reference sequence). Deletions cut 4 bases from V and 4 bases from J, with 19 bases between. The CDR3 consists of 16 residues.

CDR3: CASSSRRTSGAKGANNEQFF. The CDR3, as DNA: TGTGCCAGCAGCTCGCGGCGGACTAGCGGCGCCAAGGGGGCGAACAATGAGCAGTTCTTC. The V call is TRBV7-8, the J call TRBJ2-1; TRBD2 aligns across 10 bases. With V trimmed by 4 bases and J by 5 bases, 20 bases remained unmatched. CDR1 SGHVS and CDR2 FQNEAQ come from the germline V gene. This CDR3 is built from 20 residues. Complete variable domain (other parts from reference TRBV7-8 and TRBJ2-1): GAGVSQSPRYKVAKRGQDVALRCDPISGHVSLFWYQQALGQGPEFLTYFQNEAQLDKSGLPSDRFFAERPEGSVSTLKIQRTQQEDSAVYLCASSSRRTSGAKGANNEQFFGPGTRLTVL.

The chain employs TRBV9 and TRBJ2-3; D uncertain. The V and J ends lost 0 bases and 1 base respectively, with 12 bases between them. Germline loops: CDR1 SGDLS, CDR2 YYNGEE. The length of the CDR3 is 16 residues. The CDR3 protein is CASSVGVGRGTDTQYF. The CDR3, as DNA: TGTGCCAGCAGCGTAGGGGTGGGTCGTGGCACAGATACGCAGTATTTT.

J is TRBJ1-1 and V is TRBV9; D is unclear. CDR1 SGDLS and CDR2 YYNGEE come from the germline V gene. V lost 0 bases and J 5 bases, leaving 8 bases between the germline ends. CDR3 length equals 13 residues. Written as DNA, the CDR3 is TGTGCCAGCAGCGTAGGGAAAGGGACTGAAGCTTTCTTT. This sequence encodes CASSVGKGTEAFF. Full variable domain (missing parts from reference TRBV9 and TRBJ1-1): DSGVTQTPKHLITATGQRVTLRCSPRSGDLSVYWYQQSLDQGLQFLIQYYNGEERAKGNILERFSAQQFPDLHSELNLSSLELGDSALYFCASSVGKGTEAFFGQGTRLTVV.

The V call is TRBV12-3 or TRBV12-4, the J call TRBJ1-5; tentatively, D is TRBD1 (6 bases). The germline V and J ends were trimmed by 5 bases and 0 bases, with 17 bases remaining between them. This CDR3 has 17 residues. The CDR3 nucleotides read TGTGCCAGCAGTCCGGACAGAGATTATTATAGCAATCAGCCCCAGCATTTT. Translation: CASSPDRDYYSNQPQHF.

This clonotype was detected a few times. This chain joins TRBV18 and TRBJ2-2; D ambiguous. Looked up from germline, CDR1 is KGHSH and CDR2 is LQKENI. The CDR3 extends over 15 amino acids. Trimming stripped 0 bases from V and 7 bases from J, with 12 bases between. As DNA, the CDR3 is TGTGCCAGCTCACCACCTTCGCGAACGGGCGGGGAGCTGTTTTTT. Translated, it gives CASSPPSRTGGELFF.

This clonotype appeared many times. One junction end disagrees with the germline gene, perhaps due to a read error. This chain links TRBV3-1 with TRBJ2-7, with 8 bases fitting TRBD2. The CDR3 is 14 residues long. Germline V gene sequence: CDR1 LGHDT, CDR2 YNNKEL (reference sequence). The CDR3 loop reads CASSQGLAGYEQYF. The DNA for the CDR3 is TGCGCCAGCAGCCAAGGTCTAGCGGGCTACGAGCAGTACTTC.

This clonotype was seen only a few times. This chain's CDR3 is CSDLTGNTEAFF. The CDR3, as DNA: TGCAGCGATCTGACAGGCAACACTGAAGCTTTCTTT. The V and J genes are TRBV29-1 and TRBJ1-1; maybe TRBD1 (6 bases). V lost 7 bases to trimming and J lost 2 bases, with 11 bases between them. The CDR3 covers 12 residues. Germline CDR1 and CDR2: SQVTM and ANQGSEA.

The chain carries TRBV5-4 and TRBJ2-7, with TRBD1 as a possible D gene (5 bases). CDR1 is SGHNT, CDR2 YYREEE, per germline (reference sequence). Trimming pared 2 bases from V and 2 bases from J, leaving 17 bases between. The CDR3 contains 16 residues. The CDR3 DNA follows: TGTGCCAGCAGCTTAGGGCCGAGCTGGGGCCCCTACGAGCAGTACTTC. Translated: CASSLGPSWGPYEQYF.

This clonotype occurred a few times. This chain connects TRBV5-1 to TRBJ1-2; TRBD1 matches at 10 bases. This CDR3 has 15 amino acids. The V and J ends lost 0 bases and 7 bases, in that order; junction bases with no gene match: 6. The V gene's germline CDR1 is SGHRS and CDR2 YFSETQ. CDR3 region: CASSLEGQGIIGYTF. The DNA of the CDR3 is TGCGCCAGCAGCTTGGAGGGACAGGGGATTATTGGCTACACCTTC.

V usage is TRBV7-6 and J usage is TRBJ2-1, with TRBD2 matching 14 bases. The CDR3 extends over 18 amino acids. Germline trimming cut 5 bases from V and 0 bases from J; bases unmatched to any gene: 6. The germline V gene has CDR1 SGHVS and CDR2 FNYEAQ. The CDR3 protein is CASSRTSGRRGSYNEQFF. Here the CDR3 DNA reads TGTGCCAGCAGCCGGACTAGCGGGAGGAGGGGCTCCTACAATGAGCAGTTCTTC.

This clonotype was observed a few times. The rearrangement uses TRBV20-1 and TRBJ1-2, with unresolved D. Between the trimmed V and J ends, which lost 4 bases and 8 bases, there was a span of 14 bases. CDR1 is DFQATT and CDR2 is SNEGSKA in the germline V gene (reference sequence). The CDR3 sequence is 12 residues long. The CDR3 protein is CSAKGGPGGYTF. The CDR3 DNA reads as TGCAGTGCTAAAGGCGGGCCCGGGGGCTACACCTTC.

The CDR3 loop reads CASSYLLAGGHTDTQYF. The DNA for the CDR3 is TGTGCCAGCAGTTACTTACTAGCGGGCGGCCACACAGATACGCAGTATTTT. The rearrangement joins TRBV6-2 or TRBV6-3 to TRBJ2-3; the match to TRBD2 covers 9 bases. The germline CDR1 and CDR2 sequences are MNHEY and SVGEGT. V gave up 1 base and J gave up 2 bases; unmatched junction bases: 7. The CDR3 contains 17 residues.

The chain is built from TRBV2 and TRBJ1-4; D might be TRBD1 (6 bases). The CDR3 spans 17 residues. In germline, CDR1 is SNHLY, CDR2 FYNNEI. The V end lost 5 bases, the J end lost 5 bases, and 21 bases lay between the germline ends. The CDR3 DNA reads TGTGCCAGCAGTCCCCGGGGGGCCCCTGCACCAAATGAAAAACTGTTTTTT. Translated, it gives CASSPRGAPAPNEKLFF.

This clonotype was seen a few times. The rearrangement joins TRBV12-3 or TRBV12-4 to TRBJ2-4; TRBD2 matches at 14 bases. The CDR3 has 17 residues. The V segment lost 5 bases and the J segment 3 bases; nucleotides outside the gene matches: 6. The CDR3 protein is CASSRGTSGRGKNIQYF. The DNA of the CDR3 is TGTGCCAGCAGTCGAGGGACTAGCGGGAGAGGCAAAAACATTCAGTACTTC.

This clonotype was picked up a small number of times. The CDR3 DNA reads TGTGCCAGTAGTATAGCCCCGACAGGAATTCACGGCTACACCTTC. The encoded protein is CASSIAPTGIHGYTF. The chain is built from TRBV19 and TRBJ1-2; perhaps TRBD1 as D (6 bases). The CDR3 length is 15 residues. Germline V gene lookup returns CDR1 LNHDA and CDR2 SQIVND (reference sequence). V was cut by 1 base and J by 8 bases, with 17 bases left in between.

The chain joins TRBV10-3 to TRBJ1-2, with no clear D. Germline V lookup: CDR1 ENHRY, CDR2 SYGVKD. V was cut by 2 bases and J by 4 bases, with 5 bases left in between. This CDR3 region has 12 residues. CDR3 nucleotide sequence: TGTGCCATCAGTGAGACCCCCTATGGCTACACCTTC. As protein: CAISETPYGYTF.

The chain links TRBV12-3 or TRBV12-4 to TRBJ2-5, with 9 bases fitting TRBD1. The CDR3 runs to 15 residues. V gave up 2 bases and J gave up 2 bases; unmatched junction bases: 3. CDR3 region: CASSLSGTGQETQYF. The CDR3, as DNA: TGTGCCAGCAGTTTATCCGGGACAGGGCAAGAGACCCAGTACTTC.